The 20 T cell receptor beta chains reported below all come from one sample, sequenced in a study of tumor-infiltrating lymphocytes in primary liver carcinoma. Total RNA amounting to around 530 ng was the source from which TCR beta cDNA was made with a constant-region primer. Modified slightly, ARM-PCR produced TCR beta libraries over three nested multiplex PCR rounds. The opening two PCR rounds, about 10 cycles each, paired TRBV1-TRBV30 forward primers with a C-beta reverse primer. TCRdb reprocessed the multiplex PCR reads via MiXCR and lists one record per CDR3 protein. The repertoire has 250,000 to 350,000 distinct CDR3 sequences, 50% to 60% of them found once; the top ten carry about a sixth. Unsorted whole blood supplied the blood RNA, and germline DNA was isolated too. The specimen sequenced was peripheral blood. Every receptor here comes from a woman aged 25 to 39 with primary liver carcinoma and hepatitis B virus infection.

This clonotype was observed many times. The chain combines TRBV12-3 or TRBV12-4 with TRBJ2-5; 7 positions match TRBD2. The J segment lost 2 bases and the V segment lost 0 bases, leaving 3 bases of the junction unmatched. CDR3 length: 15 residues. The CDR3 is CASSLAPGGQETQYF. In DNA form, the CDR3 reads TGTGCCAGCAGTTTAGCGCCGGGGGGACAAGAGACCCAGTACTTC.

On this clonotype: This could be a read error, since a much larger clone is one nucleotide away. The chain recombines TRBV29-1 with TRBJ2-7, with D perhaps TRBD1 (7 bases). This CDR3 is 12 amino acids long. The V gene's germline CDR1 is SQVTM and CDR2 ANQGSEA. CDR3 nucleotides: TGCAGCGTTGAAGGACAGGGACTCGAGCAGTGCTTC. The encoded protein is CSVEGQGLEQCF.

About this clonotype: The germline gene is not matched at one end of the junction; a read error may be the cause. V and J are TRBV14 and TRBJ2-7; possible D gene TRBD2, 6 bases. CDR3 size: 18 residues. Germline CDR1 is SGHDN and CDR2 is FVKESK. Here the CDR3 reads CAGSQRPGVSLLSYEQYF. CDR3 DNA sequence: TGTGCCGGCAGCCAACGGCCGGGGGTTAGTCTTCTCTCCTACGAGCAGTACTTC.

This clonotype was counted between two and nine times. This chain joins TRBV7-9 and TRBJ2-1; 9 bases align to TRBD1. V shed 5 bases, J shed 8 bases, and the junction held 10 bases outside the gene matches. Germline CDR1 is SEHNR and CDR2 is FQNEAQ (reference sequence). The CDR3 consists of 15 residues. In DNA form, the CDR3 reads TGTGCCAGCAGCCTAGTGAGGACAGGGGTGGATGAGCAGTTCTTC. Protein product: CASSLVRTGVDEQFF.

J is TRBJ2-3 and V is TRBV11-2; 7 bases agree with TRBD1. Germline assignment: CDR1 SGHAT and CDR2 FQNNGV. The CDR3 consists of 13 residues. V dropped 4 bases and J dropped 14; count of bases not matched to a gene: 12. The CDR3 nucleotides read TGTGCCAGCAGCTACAGGGGCGCAGATACTCTGTATTTT. It specifies CASSYRGADTLYF.

This clonotype was observed many times. The V gene is TRBV6-5, the J gene TRBJ2-1; D not certain. There are 13 residues in the CDR3. The germline V gene encodes CDR1 MNHEY and CDR2 SVGAGI. Trimming left V 6 bases short and J 9 bases short, with 15 bases between. The CDR3 DNA is TGTGCCAGCAGACCGGGCCTGCGCGGTGAGCAGTTCTTC. Protein product: CASRPGLRGEQFF.

This chain connects TRBV7-9 to TRBJ1-1; D not certain. The CDR3 sequence is 13 residues long. CDR1 and CDR2 from the germline V gene are SEHNR and FQNEAQ (reference sequence). V was cut by 6 bases and J by 2 bases, with 10 bases left in between. CDR3 residues: CASSFQDNTEAFF. CDR3 bases: TGTGCCAGCAGTTTCCAAGATAACACTGAAGCTTTCTTT.

The gene calls are TRBV6-4 and TRBJ2-1; 8 bases fit TRBD1. CDR1 is MRHNA, CDR2 SNTAGT, per germline. The CDR3 is 14 amino acids. Trimming took 5 bases from V and 6 from J; bases not matched to a gene: 6. In nucleotides, the CDR3 is TGTGCCAGCAGTCCGGGACAGGTTGGCAATGAGCAGTTCTTC. Its translation: CASSPGQVGNEQFF.

In its sample, this clonotype was seen once. The chain links TRBV6-1 to TRBJ1-2, with D perhaps TRBD1 (5 bases). V was cut by 7 bases and J by 11 bases, with 17 bases left in between. The CDR3 covers 12 residues. Germline CDR1 MNHNS, CDR2 SASEGT. CDR3 sequence: CASIEGLLGYTF. In DNA, the CDR3 is TGTGCCAGCATTGAGGGACTTCTTGGTTACACCTTC.

In regard to this clonotype: A much larger clone lies one base from this, so it may be a read error. V is TRBV6-1 and J is TRBJ1-1; D unclear. The germline V gene encodes CDR1 MNHNS and CDR2 SASEGT. V lost 1 base and J 4 bases, leaving 7 bases between the germline ends. The CDR3 extends over 13 amino acids. The CDR3: CASSEDSLTEAFF. CDR3 nucleotides: TGTGCCAGCAGTGAAGACAGCCTCACTGAAGCTTTCTTT.

Of note for this clonotype: This clone may be a read error of a much larger clone one base away. V gene TRBV6-2 or TRBV6-3 combines with J gene TRBJ1-4, with D uncertain. CDR1 and CDR2 (germline): MNHEY, SVGEGT. This CDR3 comprises 11 residues. CDR3 bases: TGTGCCAGCAGTTACTCGAACCGACTGCTTTTT. Its translation is CASSYSNRLLF.

In its sample, this clonotype was seen once. The V call is TRBV28, the J call TRBJ2-3; 9 nucleotides agree with TRBD2. Looked up from germline, CDR1 is MDHEN and CDR2 is SYDVKM. The CDR3 length is 15 residues. Trimming at V came to 6 bases and at J to 11 bases, leaving 15 bases not matched to a gene. The CDR3 DNA reads TGTGCCAGCAGCCTTATAGGGAATAGCGGGAGCCTGCAGTATTTT. Translation gives CASSLIGNSGSLQYF. The full variable domain, its missing parts supplied by reference TRBV28 and TRBJ2-3, is DVKVTQSSRYLVKRTGEKVFLECVQDMDHENMFWYRQDPGLGLRLIYFSYDVKMKEKGDIPEGYSVSREKKERFSLILESASTNQTSMYLCASSLIGNSGSLQYFGPGTRLTVL.

Only one count was recorded for this clonotype. The chain links TRBV12-3 or TRBV12-4 to TRBJ2-7; D is tentatively TRBD1 or TRBD2 (5 bases each). This CDR3 is 14 amino acids long. Written as DNA, the CDR3 is TGTGCCAGCAGTCCCGGGGCAGGGTTCTACGGGCAGTACGTC. It specifies CASSPGAGFYGQYV.

As to this clonotype: Germline and junction disagree at one end, which may indicate a read error. The chain uses TRBV11-2 and TRBJ1-2; D uncertain. Germline-derived CDR1 and CDR2 are SGHAT and FQNNGV. The CDR3 is made up of 14 amino acids. In nucleotides, the CDR3 is TGTGCCAGCAGCTCCGAGACACTTAACCATGGCTACACCTTC. Protein sequence: CASSSETLNHGYTF.

This clonotype was observed a few times. This sequence joins TRBV30 and TRBJ2-4; the match to TRBD1 covers 9 bases. V shed 2 bases and J 6 bases; nucleotides not matched to a gene: 5. Germline assignment: CDR1 GTSNPN and CDR2 SVGIG (reference sequence). The CDR3 contains 14 residues. In DNA, the CDR3 is TGTGCCTGGAGTCCGCGGACAGGGGCAAACATTCAGTACTTC. Translation: CAWSPRTGANIQYF. The full variable domain, with the rest looked up from reference TRBV30 and TRBJ2-4, is SQTIHQWPATLVQPVGSPLSLECTVEGTSNPNLYWYRQAAGRGLQLLFYSVGIGQISSEVPQNLSASRPQDRQFILSSKKLLLSDSGFYLCAWSPRTGANIQYFGAGTRLSVL.

As regards this clonotype: A much larger clone differs by one base, so this may be a read error. The V call is TRBV12-3 or TRBV12-4, the J call TRBJ1-5; 10 bases fit TRBD1. The CDR3 covers 15 residues. CDR3 nucleotide sequence: TGTGCCGGCAGACGGGGACAGGGGCGCAATCAGCCCCAGCATTTT. It yields the protein CAGRRGQGRNQPQHF.

This rearrangement joins TRBV7-9 to TRBJ2-1, with 9 positions matching TRBD1. V shed 5 bases and J 7 bases; nucleotides not matched to a gene: 12. There are 16 residues in the CDR3. Germline CDR1 reads SEHNR; CDR2 reads FQNEAQ (reference sequence). The CDR3 DNA follows: TGTGCCAGCAGCCATATTCCGGGACAGGGATCGAATGAGCAGTTCTTC. Protein: CASSHIPGQGSNEQFF. The whole variable domain, filled in from reference TRBV7-9 and TRBJ2-1, reads DTGVSQNPRHKITKRGQNVTFRCDPISEHNRLYWYRQTLGQGPEFLTYFQNEAQLEKSRLLSDRFSAERPKGSFSTLEIQRTEQGDSAMYLCASSHIPGQGSNEQFFGPGTRLTVL.

Details on this clonotype: The junction departs from germline at one end; a sequencing error may be responsible. The genes are TRBV4-1 and TRBJ2-2, with TRBD2 identical over 7 bases. The CDR3 is 16 amino acids. CDR1 MGHRA and CDR2 YSYEKL come from the germline V gene. In DNA, the CDR3 is TGCGCCGGCAGCCTAGTAACTAGCGACAACACCGGGGAGCTGTTTTTT. This encodes CAGSLVTSDNTGELFF.

This chain connects TRBV4-1 to TRBJ2-7; D is perhaps TRBD1 (6 bases). This CDR3 has 16 residues. CDR1 is MGHRA, CDR2 YSYEKL, per germline. V was cut by 3 bases and J by 3 bases, with 18 bases left in between. The CDR3 DNA sequence: TGCGCCAGCAGCCACCTTATCAGGGGAAGCCACTACGAGCAGTACTTC. It encodes CASSHLIRGSHYEQYF.

Worth noting for this clonotype: This may stem from a read error, because a much larger clone lies one nucleotide away. This sequence joins TRBV6-2 or TRBV6-3 and TRBJ2-5; D not certain. The germline V gene encodes CDR1 MNHEY and CDR2 SVGEGT. The CDR3 extends over 13 amino acids. V was cut by 6 bases and J by 2 bases, with 10 bases left in between. The CDR3 DNA is TGTGCCAGCAGCGGAGTAGAACAAGAGACCCAGTACTTC. Its translation is CASSGVEQETQYF.